Given below is one T cell receptor (beta chain) in context. This entry is derived from a study of T cell responses to AZD1222 COVID-19 vaccine. The repertoire was sequenced with immunoSEQ multiplex PCR; TCRdb's copy has only in-frame clones and lacks some. The sample lists over 90,000 clones, 90% occurring once. Germline V gives CDR1 SGHDT, CDR2 YYEEEE. V was shortened by 4 bases and J by 3 bases, with 10 bases between the two germline ends. This CDR3 is built from 13 residues. This chain connects TRBV5-6 to TRBJ1-1; no reliable D call. The sample was peripheral blood, taken on day 0 of AZD1222 vaccination. This TCR derives from an adult in good health. For the CDR3, the DNA is TGTGCCAGCAGCCTAGTAGAAGACACTGAAGCTTTCTTT. Translated: CASSLVEDTEAFF.